This T cell receptor (beta chain) was captured by sequencing in a study of beta chain features in type 1 diabetes listed by TCRdb under 2018. Turning to the overall study: Mean age, gender distribution, total cell number and subset yield did not differ between patients and healthy donors. Across all samples, 90 million to 130 million sorted cells were examined, and cell number per subset correlated strongly with RNA yield. The study compared TCRB repertoires of sorted circulating CD4+ T cell subsets between recently diagnosed type 1 diabetes patients and matched healthy donors. Regulatory and stem cell-like memory subsets were isolated from only 8 patients and roughly eight healthy donors, whereas naive and central memory subsets came from all 30 or so donors. Study-wide conclusions, independent of this receptor: Type 1 diabetes patients showed a moderate but significant shortening of TCRB CDR3 length in all four CD4+ subsets. Naive, central memory and regulatory TCRB repertoires appeared to be more alike among patients than among healthy donors. Sequencing cDNA rather than genomic DNA could over-represent highly expressing activated cells, although activation and CD3 levels did not differ between groups. Fewer insertions and more nucleotide deletions at VDJ recombination sites were observed in patients with type 1 diabetes, implying thymic rearrangement abnormalities. PCR may preferentially amplify shorter templates, but because patient and control samples were amplified and corrected together, any resulting skew would affect both groups equally. Because the HLA sub-analyses included only small numbers of individuals, any influence of HLA type on TCRB rearrangement was left unresolved.

The table lists this clone with a few counts. Its antigen is not yet known. No clone much larger than this one lies a single base away; base qualities are absent. V is cut by 0 bases and J by 0 bases, and the space between the germline ends is 11 bases. Including the terminal cysteine and phenylalanine, the CDR3 comprises 17 residues. The retained sequence is limited to the CDR3, 51 bases, with the frame set at the first base. The germline V gene gives CDR1 as MGHRA and CDR2 as YSYEKL. The High Capacity cDNA Reverse Transcription Kit was used to reverse transcribe all of the isolated RNA, meaning that expressed TCRB transcripts were what got sequenced. Deep immunoSEQ sequencing was performed on naive, central memory and regulatory T cell samples, with an average of approximately 4 million total reads per sample. Sorted cells were lysed in RLT buffer, and RNA was extracted using DNase-treated RNeasy Micro or Mini kits according to cell number. To prevent cross-contamination, every cell subset was processed on its own, while patient and healthy donor samples were processed together. The immunoSEQ multiplex PCR was used to amplify TCRB sequences from cDNA, yielding 87-bp fragments that span the CDR3 region. Amplicons were sequenced on the Illumina HiSeq platform. The paper's data handling went like this. Synthetic template baselines were used to correct PCR bias computationally, reads within Hamming distance 2 were collapsed, and singletons that could not be merged were discarded. Reads were aligned against IMGT to assign V, D and J genes, CDR3 length and insertions or deletions at six rearrangement sites. Within each subset, clonotype counts were normalized to sorted cell number, after which true diversity and Gini coefficients were computed with the tcR R package. The overlap coefficient, calculated on TCRB nucleotide sequences, was used to quantify repertoire sharing. Entries here come from immuneACCESS through TCRdb and include only in-frame sequences with V and J called. Some clones fail to appear in such tables; in the studies checked, an unresolved V gene covers under half of the shortfall, and the cause of the remainder is unknown. Clone size and the V and J calls come from that table; the DNA yielded D and trimming. The sample profile shows about 340,000 clones; approximately 9.7% of them were found once. The ten most abundant clones make up approximately 1% of the sample.

A single peripheral blood draw of about 116 mL on average was collected from each donor into heparinised tubes. A BD FACSAria II was used to sort naive, central memory, regulatory and stem cell-like memory CD4+ T cells with a panel that included CD45RO, CCR7, CD25, CD127, CD95 and CD27. A purity above 95% was achieved for all sorted populations. PBMCs were isolated immediately by Lymphoprep density gradient centrifugation and stained directly without culture. To minimize batch effects, samples were stained and sorted in pairs, one healthy donor with one patient per experiment. The sequence is built from TRBV4-1 and TRBJ2-2; confidence is insufficient to name the D gene. This sequence was found in a young man with type 1 diabetes. Input material: central memory CD4+ T cells from blood. Here is the DNA: TGCGCCAGCAGCCAAGAGGAGCTAAGGCCGAACACCGGGGAGCTGTTTTTT. Its amino acids are CASSQEELRPNTGELFF.